Sequencing of this T cell receptor beta chain was carried out in a study of shared clonotypes between healthy human individuals. The split of CD4+ cells yielded CD45RA+ naive and CD45RA-negative memory subsets. Remarks on this clone: Its antigen is unknown.

Germline CDR1 reads SQVTM; CDR2 reads ANQGSEA. This CDR3 region has 11 residues. Trimming took 5 bases from V and 5 from J, leaving 9 bases between them. Broader study findings: In having few donors, the study represented limited genetic and exposure-history diversity.

The table came from immunoSEQ multiplex PCR; TCRdb's copy has only in-frame clones and leaves some out. The profile shows under 2.5 million clones, around 90% of them singletons. Sequenced sample: naive CD4+ T cells from PBMCs. As for subset: CD45RA+ positively selected. The receptor was isolated from a man aged 18 to 30 in good health. Some clones in this sample may be carry-over from other donors' samples. The chain couples TRBV29-1 to TRBJ2-5, with TRBD1 as a possible D gene (6 bases). Here the CDR3 DNA reads TGCAGCGTTAGACAGGAGGAGACCCAGTACTTC. Amino acids: CSVRQEETQYF.